The 9 T cell receptor beta chains in this list originate from one sample, sequenced in a study of cytomegalovirus exposure and HLA in healthy donors. The study ran its PCR with 60 Vbeta and 13 Jbeta primers. Clones were read by immunoSEQ multiplex PCR, and TCRdb kept only the in-frame ones, dropping some. The sample has some 130,000 clones, around 82% seen once. Sequencing used PBMCs. The receptors originated from a middle-aged man in good health and CMV-seronegative.

Only a few counts were recorded for this clone. Here the CDR3 DNA reads TGTGCCAGCAGTGCCCCCTCCGGGGGTTCCAATGAGCAGTTCTTC. Protein: CASSAPSGGSNEQFF. The chain recombines TRBV2 with TRBJ2-1, with D possibly being TRBD2 (6 bases). In germline, CDR1 is SNHLY, CDR2 FYNNEI. V dropped 4 bases and J dropped 6 bases, with 16 bases sitting between them. The CDR3 sequence is 15 residues long.

The J gene is TRBJ1-2, the V gene TRBV28; D not certain. V was clipped by 4 bases and J by 4 bases, with 7 bases between them. The CDR3 is 12 residues long. The germline CDR1 and CDR2 sequences are MDHEN and SYDVKM. This chain's CDR3 is CASSSLSYGYTF. In DNA form, the CDR3 reads TGTGCCAGCAGTTCGTTATCCTATGGCTACACCTTC.

The CDR3 spells CASGTHYEQYF. CDR3 bases: TGTGCTAGTGGTACTCACTACGAGCAGTACTTC. The chain has TRBV12-5 and TRBJ2-7; D ambiguous. The CDR3 runs 11 residues. Germline CDR1 and CDR2: LGHNT and FRNRAP. V was cut by 5 bases and J by 3 bases, with 5 bases left in between.

This rearrangement joins TRBV28 to TRBJ2-7; maybe TRBD1 (6 bases). CDR3 length: 13 residues. The germline CDR1 and CDR2 sequences are MDHEN and SYDVKM. Trimming removed 4 bases from V and 2 bases from J, with 9 bases in between. CDR3 loop: CASSSGTPYEQYF. The CDR3 nucleotides are TGTGCCAGCAGTTCCGGGACACCCTACGAGCAGTACTTC.

The V and J genes are TRBV5-1 and TRBJ2-7, with 8 bases lining up with TRBD1. Germline V gene data show CDR1 as SGHRS and CDR2 as YFSETQ. The V and J ends lost 4 bases and 0 bases, in that order; junction bases with no gene match: 6. The CDR3 consists of 15 residues. CDR3 sequence: CASSGRQGRSYEQYF. CDR3 bases: TGCGCCAGCAGCGGGAGACAGGGGCGCTCCTACGAGCAGTACTTC.

The V call is TRBV19, the J call TRBJ2-3, with 9 bases that match TRBD2. V lost 2 bases to trimming and J lost 4 bases; unmatched junction nucleotides: 4. CDR1 is LNHDA, CDR2 SQIVND, per germline (reference sequence). The CDR3 is 15 amino acids. CDR3 sequence reads: CASSIWREGADTQYF. DNA for the CDR3: TGTGCCAGTAGTATATGGCGGGAGGGAGCAGATACGCAGTATTTT. The entire variable domain, with the rest obtained from reference TRBV19 and TRBJ2-3, is as follows: DGGITQSPKYLFRKEGQNVTLSCEQNLNHDAMYWYRQDPGQGLRLIYYSQIVNDFQKGDIAEGYSVSREKKESFPLTVTSAQKNPTAFYLCASSIWREGADTQYFGPGTRLTVL.

This clone was counted a few times. The chain is built from TRBV4-1 and TRBJ1-5; 7 nucleotides line up with TRBD1. This CDR3 is built from 16 residues. The ends lost 2 bases at V and 4 bases at J; junction bases unmatched: 8. Germline CDR1 and CDR2: MGHRA and YSYEKL. The CDR3 coding sequence is TGCGCCAGCAGCCAACTGCACAGGGGCAGAAATCAGCCCCAGCATTTT. Amino acids: CASSQLHRGRNQPQHF.

The V and J genes are TRBV4-1 and TRBJ2-5; D may be TRBD2 (5 bases). This CDR3 is 16 amino acids long. V was shortened by 4 bases and J by 1 base, with 16 bases between the two germline ends. CDR1 and CDR2 from the germline V gene are MGHRA and YSYEKL. Here the CDR3 reads CASSLLSSRGQETQYF. For the CDR3, the DNA is TGCGCCAGCAGCCTTCTGAGCAGCCGGGGCCAAGAGACCCAGTACTTC.

V is TRBV25-1 and J is TRBJ1-2; 7 bases are shared with TRBD1. The J segment lost 5 bases and the V segment lost 6 bases, leaving 9 bases of the junction unmatched. The CDR3 has 14 amino acids. Germline lookup yields CDR1 MGHDK and CDR2 SYGVNS. The CDR3 nucleotides read TGTGCCAGCAGAGTAGGGACAGCTCCATATGGCTACACCTTC. Translation: CASRVGTAPYGYTF.